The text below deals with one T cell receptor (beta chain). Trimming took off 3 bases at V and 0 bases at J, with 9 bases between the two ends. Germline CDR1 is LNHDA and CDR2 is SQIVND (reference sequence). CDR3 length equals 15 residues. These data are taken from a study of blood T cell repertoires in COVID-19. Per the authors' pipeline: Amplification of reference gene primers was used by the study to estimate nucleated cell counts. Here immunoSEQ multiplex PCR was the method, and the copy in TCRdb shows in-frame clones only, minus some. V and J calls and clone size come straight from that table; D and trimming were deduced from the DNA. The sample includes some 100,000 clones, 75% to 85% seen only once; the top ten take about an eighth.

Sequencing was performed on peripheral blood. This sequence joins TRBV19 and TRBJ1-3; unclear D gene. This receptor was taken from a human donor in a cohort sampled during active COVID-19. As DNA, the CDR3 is TGTGCCAGTAGTATGAGGGAGAGCTCTGGAAACACCATATATTTT. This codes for CASSMRESSGNTIYF. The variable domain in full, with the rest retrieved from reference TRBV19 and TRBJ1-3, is DGGITQSPKYLFRKEGQNVTLSCEQNLNHDAMYWYRQDPGQGLRLIYYSQIVNDFQKGDIAEGYSVSREKKESFPLTVTSAQKNPTAFYLCASSMRESSGNTIYFGEGSWLTVV.